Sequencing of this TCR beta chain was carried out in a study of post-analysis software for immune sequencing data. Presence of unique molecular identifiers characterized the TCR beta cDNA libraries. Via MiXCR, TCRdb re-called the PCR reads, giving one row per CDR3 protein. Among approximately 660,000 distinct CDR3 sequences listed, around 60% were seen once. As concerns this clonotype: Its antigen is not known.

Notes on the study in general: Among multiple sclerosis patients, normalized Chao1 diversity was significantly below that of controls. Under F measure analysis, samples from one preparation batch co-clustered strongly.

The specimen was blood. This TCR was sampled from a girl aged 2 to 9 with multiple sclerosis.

The CDR3 region has the DNA TGTGCCAGCAGTGGGACAGCGCAGGGTCAGCCCCAGCATTTT. This codes for CASSGTAQGQPQHF. The chain is built from TRBV2 and TRBJ1-5, with D maybe TRBD1 (6 bases). V was shortened by 4 bases and J by 6 bases, with 13 bases between the two germline ends. The CDR3 covers 14 residues. Germline CDR1 reads SNHLY; CDR2 reads FYNNEI. Full variable domain (remainder filled in from reference TRBV2 and TRBJ1-5): EPEVTQTPSHQVTQMGQEVILRCVPISNHLYFYWYRQILGQKVEFLVSFYNNEISEKSEIFDDQFSVERPDGSNFTLKIRSTKLEDSAMYFCASSGTAQGQPQHFGDGTRLSIL.